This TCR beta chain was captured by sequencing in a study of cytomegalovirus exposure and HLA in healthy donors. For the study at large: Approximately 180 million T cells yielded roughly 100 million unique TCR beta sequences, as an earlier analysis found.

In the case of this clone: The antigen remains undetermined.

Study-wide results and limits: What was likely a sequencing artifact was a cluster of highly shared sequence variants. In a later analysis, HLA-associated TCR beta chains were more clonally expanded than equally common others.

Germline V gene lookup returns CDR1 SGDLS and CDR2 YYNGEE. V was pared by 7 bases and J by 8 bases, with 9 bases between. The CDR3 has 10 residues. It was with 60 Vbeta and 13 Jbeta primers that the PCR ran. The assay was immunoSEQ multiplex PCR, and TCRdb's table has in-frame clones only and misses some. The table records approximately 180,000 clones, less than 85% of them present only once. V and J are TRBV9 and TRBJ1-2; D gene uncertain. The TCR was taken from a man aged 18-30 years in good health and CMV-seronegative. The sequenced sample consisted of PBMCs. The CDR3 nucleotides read TGTGCCAGCGCTGGCCCCGGCTACACCTTC. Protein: CASAGPGYTF.